One and the same sample provided the 28 T cell receptor beta chains below, sequenced in a study of type 1 regulatory T cells. One entry per CDR3 protein, called by TCRdb with MiXCR from the reads. The table shows over 55,000 distinct CDR3 sequences, with nearly 50% occurring only once. These receptors are not linked to any known antigen. Sequenced material: cultured non-Tr1 T cells, either the whole culture or a sorted T cell fraction (not recorded which). Receptor source: a human donor in good health.

This clonotype was seen a handful of times. This chain connects TRBV20-1 to TRBJ2-7; 7 nucleotides align to TRBD1. V lost 3 bases, J lost 7 bases, and 6 bases stayed unmatched. The CDR3 is 12 residues long. CDR1 is DFQATT and CDR2 is SNEGSKA in the germline V gene (reference sequence). The CDR3 DNA follows: TGCAGTGCTAGGAGGGGACAGATTGAGCAGTACTTC. Protein sequence: CSARRGQIEQYF.

This rearrangement joins TRBV7-2 to TRBJ2-7, with no clear D. In germline, CDR1 is SGHTA, CDR2 FQGNSA. V gave up 1 base and J gave up 3 bases, with 13 bases separating them. The CDR3 totals 15 residues. CDR3 sequence reads: CASSLVGGKGYEQYF. The CDR3 nucleotides are TGTGCCAGCAGCTTAGTTGGTGGAAAGGGCTACGAGCAGTACTTC.

The V call is TRBV5-6, the J call TRBJ2-3, with D possibly being TRBD2 (5 bases). CDR1 and CDR2 from the germline V gene are SGHDT and YYEEEE. V gave up 4 bases and J gave up 7 bases, with 7 bases separating them. The length of the CDR3 is 11 residues. The CDR3 region has the DNA TGTGCCAGCAGCAGGGAGTATACGCAGTATTTT. Amino acid sequence: CASSREYTQYF.

The gene calls are TRBV5-1 and TRBJ2-2; 7 bases line up with TRBD2. Losses at the gene ends were 0 bases for V and 3 bases for J; bases not matched to a gene: 5. The germline CDR1 and CDR2 sequences are SGHRS and YFSETQ. There are 16 residues in the CDR3. CDR3 DNA: TGCGCCAGCAGCTTGGCGGGGGGAATCGACACCGGGGAGCTGTTTTTT. Amino acids: CASSLAGGIDTGELFF.

This clonotype was counted at least ten times. V usage is TRBV6-1 and J usage is TRBJ1-5, with 8 nucleotides matching TRBD1. This CDR3 region has 16 residues. J gave up 2 bases and V 2 bases, and 5 bases lay outside the gene matches. Per germline, CDR1 MNHNS and CDR2 SASEGT. Here the CDR3 DNA reads TGTGCCAGCAGTGAATTACCGGGACAGGGCAATCAGCCCCAGCATTTT. Amino acid sequence: CASSELPGQGNQPQHF.

This chain uses TRBV19 with TRBJ1-5; tentative D call: TRBD1 (6 bases). Germline values: CDR1 LNHDA, CDR2 SQIVND (reference sequence). Trimming cost V 3 bases and J 4 bases, with 16 bases left between them. The CDR3 has 16 amino acids. CDR3 residues: CASSIRGGALNQPQHF. The CDR3 DNA follows: TGTGCCAGTAGTATTCGCGGGGGGGCCTTAAATCAGCCCCAGCATTTT.

This chain joins TRBV5-1 and TRBJ2-1; no clear D gene. The CDR3 has 16 residues. Germline CDR1 reads SGHRS; CDR2 reads YFSETQ. The ends were cut back, 0 bases at V and 0 bases at J, with 10 bases in the middle. This chain's CDR3 is CASSLVQSTSYNEQFF. CDR3 DNA: TGCGCCAGCAGCTTGGTTCAGTCGACCTCCTACAATGAGCAGTTCTTC.

V gene TRBV6-2 or TRBV6-3 combines with J gene TRBJ2-3, with TRBD2 identical over 7 bases. The CDR3 runs 16 residues. The V gene's germline CDR1 is MNHEY and CDR2 SVGEGT. Trimming at V came to 2 bases and at J to 2 bases, leaving 7 bases not matched to a gene. CDR3 in DNA: TGTGCCAGCAGTTACCCTTTCGGGGGGAACACAGATACGCAGTATTTT. Amino acid sequence: CASSYPFGGNTDTQYF.

This clonotype has just a few counts. V gene TRBV20-1 combines with J gene TRBJ1-1, with 7 nucleotides matching TRBD1. CDR3 size: 12 residues. Looked up from germline, CDR1 is DFQATT and CDR2 is SNEGSKA (reference sequence). J lost 4 bases, V lost 6 bases, and 5 bases had no gene match. The CDR3 DNA sequence: TGCAGTGCGCCACAGGGGACCACTGAAGCTTTCTTT. As protein: CSAPQGTTEAFF.

This clonotype has at least ten counts. The CDR3 DNA follows: TGTGCCAGCAGTTTGGCTAGCGGGGGGGCAGGCACCGGGGAGCTGTTTTTT. Encoded protein: CASSLASGGAGTGELFF. The V and J genes are TRBV12-3 or TRBV12-4 and TRBJ2-2; 12 nucleotides agree with TRBD2. Trimming cost V 3 bases and J 4 bases; bases outside gene matches: 6. This CDR3 has 17 residues.

With regard to this clonotype: This CDR3 fails to terminate in the conserved phenylalanine or tryptophan, so it likely reflects a read error. This chain links TRBV7-2 with TRBJ2-5, with D possibly being TRBD2 (6 bases). CDR1 SGHTA and CDR2 FQGNSA come from the germline V gene. Trimming removed 6 bases at V and 1 base at J, with 15 bases between. The CDR3 consists of 15 residues. In DNA, the CDR3 is TGTGCCAGCAGTCCACAACTAGCTCGCCAAGAGACCCAGTACTCC. Protein sequence: CASSPQLARQETQYS.

This clonotype was seen more than once but under ten times. The chain links TRBV20-1 to TRBJ2-3, with 7 bases fitting TRBD2. CDR1 is DFQATT, CDR2 SNEGSKA, per germline (reference sequence). V shed 1 base, J shed 3 bases, and the junction held 1 base outside the gene matches. There are 13 residues in the CDR3. The chain's CDR3 is CSARGGGTDTQYF. The CDR3 bases are TGCAGTGCTAGAGGCGGGGGAACAGATACGCAGTATTTT.

The chain joins TRBV9 to TRBJ2-5, with 7 bases that match TRBD2. The V gene end was trimmed by 4 bases and the J gene end by 2 bases; junction bases not matched to a gene: 8. The length of the CDR3 is 15 residues. Germline assignment: CDR1 SGDLS and CDR2 YYNGEE. CDR3 coding DNA: TGTGCCAGCAGCTTCATTCCTAGCGGACAAGAGACCCAGTACTTC. Protein: CASSFIPSGQETQYF.

The chain uses TRBV11-3 and TRBJ1-3; D unresolved. Per the germline V gene, CDR1 is SGHNT and CDR2 is YENEEA. V lost 5 bases to trimming and J lost 2 bases, with 16 bases between them. CDR3 length: 16 amino acids. The chain's CDR3 is CASSRARRSAGNTIYF. CDR3 bases: TGTGCCAGCAGCCGGGCCCGCAGGTCCGCTGGAAACACCATATATTTT.

This clonotype appeared a few times. The CDR3 protein is CASSEQGRTDTQYF. The CDR3 nucleotides read TGTGCCAGCAGCGAGCAGGGTAGGACAGATACGCAGTATTTT. The rearrangement links TRBV7-9 to TRBJ2-3, with a weak D call TRBD1 (5 bases). Germline values: CDR1 SEHNR, CDR2 FQNEAQ (reference sequence). Trimming removed 5 bases at V and 3 bases at J, with 12 bases between. This CDR3 is built from 14 residues.

This chain joins TRBV7-2 and TRBJ2-5, with TRBD2 matching over 15 bases. V lost 0 bases and J lost 2; bases outside the gene matches: 7. There are 19 residues in the CDR3. CDR1 and CDR2 (germline): SGHTA, FQGNSA. Written as DNA, the CDR3 is TGTGCCAGCAGCTTAGCGATCGGACTAGCGGGGGGGGGTCAAGAGACCCAGTACTTC. Translation gives CASSLAIGLAGGGQETQYF.

The rearrangement links TRBV2 to TRBJ1-1; no clear D gene. Germline V gives CDR1 SNHLY, CDR2 FYNNEI. The CDR3 consists of 13 residues. The V end was cut by 4 bases, the J end by 3 bases, with 9 bases between. CDR3 loop: CASSAGSYTEAFF. The CDR3 nucleotides are TGTGCCAGCAGTGCGGGGAGCTACACTGAAGCTTTCTTT.

The rearrangement links TRBV4-3 to TRBJ2-3, with D perhaps TRBD1 or TRBD2 (5 bases each). The V end was cut by 1 base, the J end by 2 bases, with 22 bases between. Per germline, CDR1 LGHNA and CDR2 YSLEER. The CDR3 is made up of 19 amino acids. The CDR3 is CASSQGDRDRGRYTDTQYF. Here the CDR3 DNA reads TGCGCCAGCAGCCAAGGGGACCGGGACCGCGGCCGCTACACAGATACGCAGTATTTT.

This chain connects TRBV18 to TRBJ1-6; D is possibly TRBD1 (5 bases). Looked up from germline, CDR1 is KGHSH and CDR2 is LQKENI. Trimming left V 8 bases short and J 8 bases short, with 19 bases between. The CDR3 is 15 amino acids. This CDR3 reads CASRPPGGWDSPLHF. In DNA form, the CDR3 reads TGTGCCAGCCGTCCACCGGGGGGTTGGGATTCACCCCTCCACTTT.

This clonotype was recorded a few times. The chain recombines TRBV6-5 with TRBJ1-4; no definite D call. In germline, CDR1 is MNHEY, CDR2 SVGAGI. The CDR3 is 13 residues long. V lost 6 bases, J lost 5 bases, and 10 bases lay in between. Written as DNA, the CDR3 is TGTGCCAGCAGGCCGGGCCCAAATGAAAAACTGTTTTTT. It encodes CASRPGPNEKLFF.

The rearrangement joins TRBV20-1 to TRBJ2-1; D perhaps matches TRBD2 (5 bases). Germline-derived CDR1 and CDR2 are DFQATT and SNEGSKA (reference sequence). The CDR3 contains 14 residues. Trimming cost V 1 base and J 14 bases, with 21 bases left between them. This CDR3 is CSARVGTSVTGEFF. CDR3 DNA: TGCAGTGCTAGAGTGGGCACCTCAGTTACCGGGGAGTTCTTC.

The chain carries TRBV2 and TRBJ2-1; D is unresolved. CDR1 SNHLY and CDR2 FYNNEI come from the germline V gene. CDR3 length equals 14 residues. The V gene lost 3 bases and the J gene lost 3 bases, with 9 bases spanning the gap. The CDR3 nucleotides read TGTGCCAGCAGTGAGACCAGCGTCTACAATGAGCAGTTCTTC. This gives the protein CASSETSVYNEQFF.

V gene TRBV7-8 combines with J gene TRBJ1-1; D is ambiguous. V dropped 5 bases and J dropped 10 bases, with 11 bases sitting between them. This CDR3 spans 11 amino acids. Germline V lookup: CDR1 SGHVS, CDR2 FQNEAQ. Here the CDR3 reads CASSPSQGAFF. The CDR3 DNA reads TGTGCCAGCAGCCCTTCTCAAGGAGCTTTCTTT.

This clonotype appeared a few times. Written as DNA, the CDR3 is TGTGCCAGCACTAAAGCATTGGGGTATTCACCCCTCCACTTT. Protein sequence: CASTKALGYSPLHF. The chain joins TRBV12-3 or TRBV12-4 to TRBJ1-6; D unclear. This CDR3 has 14 amino acids. Between the trimmed V and J ends, which lost 7 bases and 8 bases, there was a span of 15 bases.

This clonotype came up a few times. The rearrangement uses TRBV7-2 and TRBJ1-6; D is uncertain. Germline-derived CDR1 and CDR2 are SGHTA and FQGNSA. V lost 2 bases, J lost 9 bases, and 11 bases lay in between. CDR3 length: 14 residues. In nucleotides, the CDR3 is TGTGCCAGCAGCTTAAGCAGAGGATTTTCACCCCTCCACTTT. Amino acids: CASSLSRGFSPLHF.

This chain links TRBV20-1 with TRBJ2-3; D is possibly TRBD2 (6 bases). V was shortened by 2 bases and J by 2 bases, with 20 bases between the two germline ends. In germline, CDR1 is DFQATT, CDR2 SNEGSKA (reference sequence). The CDR3 loop spans 17 amino acids. This chain's CDR3 is CSARNRGAGPPTDTQYF. The CDR3 DNA follows: TGCAGTGCTAGAAACCGCGGGGCGGGGCCCCCCACAGATACGCAGTATTTT.

The V gene is TRBV5-1, the J gene TRBJ1-1, with TRBD1 matching over 7 bases. V lost 0 bases and J lost 0; bases outside the gene matches: 5. Germline assignment: CDR1 SGHRS and CDR2 YFSETQ. The CDR3 contains 16 residues. The CDR3 is CASSLAGDSMNTEAFF. The DNA of the CDR3 is TGCGCCAGCAGCTTGGCGGGGGACAGCATGAACACTGAAGCTTTCTTT.

V gene TRBV12-3 or TRBV12-4 combines with J gene TRBJ2-5, with D possibly matching TRBD2 (5 bases). V was cut by 5 bases and J by 5 bases, with 15 bases left in between. This CDR3 region has 14 residues. CDR3 nucleotide sequence: TGTGCCAGCAGTAAGGACCATCGCGGGGAGACCCAGTACTTC. Translation: CASSKDHRGETQYF.